What follows is one TCR beta chain and its context. A much larger clonotype is one base distant, so this may be a read error. As the CDR3 is not closed by the conserved phenylalanine or tryptophan, this likely results from a read error. V was pared by 5 bases and J by 4 bases, with 9 bases between. The CDR3 sequence is 13 residues long. The germline V gene encodes CDR1 SGHTA and CDR2 FQGNSA. Specified time point: pre-sensitization, week 0. Treatment of the sample: therapeutic diphenylcyclopropenone sensitization with weekly scalp DPC. The donor pool consisted of alopecia patients aged 18 to 70 years, considered suitable for DPC. The library tagged each cDNA molecule with unique molecular identifiers. TCRdb reanalysed the RACE reads using MiXCR and keeps one entry per CDR3 protein. The data hold roughly 260,000 distinct CDR3 sequences, with approximately 8.4% observed a single time. This entry is derived from a study of human T cells and chemical hapten exposure.

This sequence joins TRBV7-2 and TRBJ1-5; tentatively, D is TRBD1 (5 bases). The source of this sequence is a woman aged 35 to 49 with alopecia areata. Some clones in this sample may be carry-over from other donors' samples. Here the sequenced sample was whole blood, taken in connection with sensitization to the hapten diphenylcyclopropenone (DPC). In DNA form, the CDR3 reads TGTGCCAGCAGCCCGCAGGGAAATCAGCCCCAGCATTCT. This gives the protein CASSPQGNQPQHS.